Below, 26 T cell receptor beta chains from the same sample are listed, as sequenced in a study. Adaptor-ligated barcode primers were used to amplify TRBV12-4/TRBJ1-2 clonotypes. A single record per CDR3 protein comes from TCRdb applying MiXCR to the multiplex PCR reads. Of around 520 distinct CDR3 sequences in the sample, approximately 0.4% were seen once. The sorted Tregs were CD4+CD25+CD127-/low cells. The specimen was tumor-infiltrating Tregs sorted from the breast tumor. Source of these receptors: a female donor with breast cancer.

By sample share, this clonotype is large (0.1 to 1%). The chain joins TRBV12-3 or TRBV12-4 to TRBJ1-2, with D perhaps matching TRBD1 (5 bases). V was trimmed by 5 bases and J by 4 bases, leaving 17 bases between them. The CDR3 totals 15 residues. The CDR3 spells CASSPNMGQSYGYTF. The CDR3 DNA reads TGTGCCAGCAGTCCGAATATGGGGCAGTCCTATGGCTACACCTTC.

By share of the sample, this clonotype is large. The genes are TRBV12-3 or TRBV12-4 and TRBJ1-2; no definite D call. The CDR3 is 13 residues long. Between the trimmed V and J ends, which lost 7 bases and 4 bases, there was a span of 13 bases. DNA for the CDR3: TGTGCCAGCAAGCGGGAACCGTCCTATGGCTACACCTTC. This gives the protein CASKREPSYGYTF.

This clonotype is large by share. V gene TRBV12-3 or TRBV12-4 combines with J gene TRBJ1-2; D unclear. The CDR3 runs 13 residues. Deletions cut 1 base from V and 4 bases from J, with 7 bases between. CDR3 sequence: CASSLGFTYGYTF. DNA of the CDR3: TGTGCCAGCAGTTTAGGCTTTACCTATGGCTACACCTTC.

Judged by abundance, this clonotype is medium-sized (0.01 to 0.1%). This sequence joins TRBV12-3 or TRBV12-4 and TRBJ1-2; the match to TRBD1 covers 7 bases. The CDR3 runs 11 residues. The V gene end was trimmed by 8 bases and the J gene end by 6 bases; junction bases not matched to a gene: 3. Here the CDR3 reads CASGTANGYTF. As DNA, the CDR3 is TGTGCCAGCGGGACAGCTAATGGCTACACCTTC.

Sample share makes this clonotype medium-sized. DNA of the CDR3: TGTGCCAGCACCACCTCGGGTCGAACTAACTATGGCTACACCTTC. Amino acids: CASTTSGRTNYGYTF. The chain uses TRBV12-3 or TRBV12-4 and TRBJ1-2, with no clear D. This CDR3 is 15 amino acids long. V was clipped by 7 bases and J by 0 bases, with 15 bases between them.

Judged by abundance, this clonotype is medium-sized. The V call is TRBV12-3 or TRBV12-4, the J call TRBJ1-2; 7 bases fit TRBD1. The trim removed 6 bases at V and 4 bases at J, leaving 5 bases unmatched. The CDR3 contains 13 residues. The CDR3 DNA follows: TGTGCCAGCAGCATGGGGACAGCCTATGGCTACACCTTC. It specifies CASSMGTAYGYTF.

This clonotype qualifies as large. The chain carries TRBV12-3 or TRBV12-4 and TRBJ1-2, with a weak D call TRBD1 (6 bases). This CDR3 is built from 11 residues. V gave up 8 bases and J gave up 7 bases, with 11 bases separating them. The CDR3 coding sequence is TGTGCCAGCGGGTCCAGGGGTGGCTACACCTTC. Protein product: CASGSRGGYTF.

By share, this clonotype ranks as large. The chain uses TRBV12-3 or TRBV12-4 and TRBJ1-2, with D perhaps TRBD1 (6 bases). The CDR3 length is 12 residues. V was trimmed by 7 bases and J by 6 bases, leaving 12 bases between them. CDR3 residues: CASTTGSHGYTF. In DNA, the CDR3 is TGTGCCAGCACCACAGGGTCCCATGGCTACACCTTC.

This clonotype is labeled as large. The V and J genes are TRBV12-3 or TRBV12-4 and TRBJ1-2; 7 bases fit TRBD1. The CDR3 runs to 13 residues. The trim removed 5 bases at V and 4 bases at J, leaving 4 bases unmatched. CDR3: CASSPTGTYGYTF. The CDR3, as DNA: TGTGCCAGCAGTCCGACAGGGACCTATGGCTACACCTTC.

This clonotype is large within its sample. The CDR3 region is CATMEWSGTAYGYTF. In nucleotides, the CDR3 is TGTGCCACCATGGAATGGTCCGGGACAGCCTATGGCTACACCTTC. The chain employs TRBV12-3 or TRBV12-4 and TRBJ1-2; the match to TRBD1 covers 7 bases. The V segment lost 10 bases and the J segment 4 bases; nucleotides outside the gene matches: 15. The CDR3 loop spans 15 amino acids.

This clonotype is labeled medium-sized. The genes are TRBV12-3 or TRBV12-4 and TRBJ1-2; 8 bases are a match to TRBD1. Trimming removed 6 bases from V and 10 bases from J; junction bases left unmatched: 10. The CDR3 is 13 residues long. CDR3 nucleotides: TGTGCCAGCAGCCTCGACAGGGGCTGGGACTACACCTTC. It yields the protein CASSLDRGWDYTF.

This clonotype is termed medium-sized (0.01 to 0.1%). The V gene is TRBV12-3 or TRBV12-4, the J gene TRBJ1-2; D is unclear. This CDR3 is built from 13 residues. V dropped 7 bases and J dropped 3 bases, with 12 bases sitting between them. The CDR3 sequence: CASTLGPDYGYTF. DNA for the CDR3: TGTGCCAGCACCCTTGGGCCTGACTATGGCTACACCTTC.

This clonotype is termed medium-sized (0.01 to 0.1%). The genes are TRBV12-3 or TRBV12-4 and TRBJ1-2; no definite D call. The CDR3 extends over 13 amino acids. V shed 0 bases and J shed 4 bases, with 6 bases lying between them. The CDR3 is CASSLAPRYGYTF. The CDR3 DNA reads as TGTGCCAGCAGTTTAGCGCCTCGCTATGGCTACACCTTC.

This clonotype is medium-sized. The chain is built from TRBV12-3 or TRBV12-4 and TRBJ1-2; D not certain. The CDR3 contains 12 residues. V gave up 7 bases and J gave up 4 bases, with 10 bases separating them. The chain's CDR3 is CASTQTPYGYTF. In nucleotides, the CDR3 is TGTGCCAGCACCCAGACACCCTATGGCTACACCTTC.

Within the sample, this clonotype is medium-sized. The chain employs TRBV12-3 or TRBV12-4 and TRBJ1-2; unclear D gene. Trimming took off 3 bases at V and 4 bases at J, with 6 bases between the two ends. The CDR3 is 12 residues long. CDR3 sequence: CASSLDAYGYTF. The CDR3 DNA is TGTGCCAGCAGTTTGGACGCCTATGGCTACACCTTC.

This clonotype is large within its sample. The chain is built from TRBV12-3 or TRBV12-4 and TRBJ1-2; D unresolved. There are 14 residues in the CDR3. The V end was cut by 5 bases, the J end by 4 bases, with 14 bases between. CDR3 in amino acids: CASSERGGLYGYTF. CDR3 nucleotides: TGTGCCAGCAGTGAGCGTGGTGGGCTCTATGGCTACACCTTC.

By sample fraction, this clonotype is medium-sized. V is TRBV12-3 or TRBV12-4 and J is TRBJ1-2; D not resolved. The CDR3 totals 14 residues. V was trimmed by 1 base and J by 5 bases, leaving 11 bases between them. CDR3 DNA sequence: TGTGCCAGCAGTTTAGGGGCGGGCCAATATGGCTACACCTTC. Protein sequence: CASSLGAGQYGYTF.

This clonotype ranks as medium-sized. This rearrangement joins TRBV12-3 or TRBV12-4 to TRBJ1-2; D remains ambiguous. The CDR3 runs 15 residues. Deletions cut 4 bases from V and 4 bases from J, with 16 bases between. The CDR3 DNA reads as TGTGCCAGCAGTTCTCGCGAGCGCCCAGCCTATGGCTACACCTTC. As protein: CASSSRERPAYGYTF.

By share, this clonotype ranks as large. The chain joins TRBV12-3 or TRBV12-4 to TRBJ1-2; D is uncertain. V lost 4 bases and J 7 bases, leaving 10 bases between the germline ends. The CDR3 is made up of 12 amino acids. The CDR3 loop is CASSSHSGGYTF. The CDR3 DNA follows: TGTGCCAGCAGTTCCCACAGCGGTGGCTACACCTTC.

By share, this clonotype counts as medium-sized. Written as DNA, the CDR3 is TGTGCCAGTTCCGGAGTGGGCTATGGCTACACCTTC. Its translation: CASSGVGYGYTF. This chain uses TRBV12-3 or TRBV12-4 with TRBJ1-2; unclear D gene. The V gene lost 9 bases and the J gene lost 4 bases, with 12 bases spanning the gap. The CDR3 loop spans 12 amino acids.

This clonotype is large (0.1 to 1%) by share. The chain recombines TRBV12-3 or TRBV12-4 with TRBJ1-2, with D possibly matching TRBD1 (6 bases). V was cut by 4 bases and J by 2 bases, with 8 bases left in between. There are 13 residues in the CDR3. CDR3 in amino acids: CASSYTGNYGYTF. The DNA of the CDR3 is TGTGCCAGCAGTTATACAGGGAACTATGGCTACACCTTC.

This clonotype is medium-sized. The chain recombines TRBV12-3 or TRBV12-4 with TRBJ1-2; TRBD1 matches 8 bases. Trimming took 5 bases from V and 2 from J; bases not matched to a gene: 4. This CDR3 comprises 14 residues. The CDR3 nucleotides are TGTGCCAGCAGTGCGGGACAGGCAAACTATGGCTACACCTTC. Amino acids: CASSAGQANYGYTF.

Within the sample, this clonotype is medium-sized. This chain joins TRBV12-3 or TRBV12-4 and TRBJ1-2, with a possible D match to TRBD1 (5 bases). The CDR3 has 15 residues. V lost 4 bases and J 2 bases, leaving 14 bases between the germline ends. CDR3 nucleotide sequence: TGTGCCAGCAGTTGGCAGGGCGGGTCAAACTATGGCTACACCTTC. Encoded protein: CASSWQGGSNYGYTF.

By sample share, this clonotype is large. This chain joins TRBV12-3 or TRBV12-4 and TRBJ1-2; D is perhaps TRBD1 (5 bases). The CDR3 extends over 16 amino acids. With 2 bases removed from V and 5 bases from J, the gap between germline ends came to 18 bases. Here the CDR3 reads CASSLRRGTGWYGYTF. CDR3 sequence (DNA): TGTGCCAGCAGTTTACGGCGAGGGACCGGTTGGTATGGCTACACCTTC.

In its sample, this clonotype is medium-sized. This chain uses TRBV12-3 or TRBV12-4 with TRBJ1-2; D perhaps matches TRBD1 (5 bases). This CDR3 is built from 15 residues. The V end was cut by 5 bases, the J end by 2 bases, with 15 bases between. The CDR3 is CASSPRDPVNYGYTF. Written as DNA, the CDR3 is TGTGCCAGCAGTCCGAGGGACCCAGTAAACTATGGCTACACCTTC.

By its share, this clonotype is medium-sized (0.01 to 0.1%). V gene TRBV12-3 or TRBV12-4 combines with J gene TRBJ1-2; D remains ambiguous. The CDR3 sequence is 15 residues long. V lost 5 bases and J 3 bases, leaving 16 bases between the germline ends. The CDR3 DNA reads TGTGCCAGCAGTGCGACGACGGCCTCATACTATGGCTACACCTTC. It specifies CASSATTASYYGYTF.